The 32 T cell receptor beta chains in this list originate from one sample, sequenced in a study of blood T cell repertoires in COVID-19. The method was immunoSEQ multiplex PCR; TCRdb's version includes in-frame clones alone and lacks a portion of them. The sample comprises roughly 310,000 clones, 90% of which are singletons, and roughly 2.9% rests with the top ten. The sample was peripheral blood. All receptors come from a woman under 40 with COVID-19, enrolled during active disease.

The V call is TRBV29-1, the J call TRBJ2-7; 12 bases are shared with TRBD1. The germline CDR1 and CDR2 sequences are SQVTM and ANQGSEA. The trim removed 7 bases at V and 7 bases at J, leaving 5 bases unmatched. The CDR3 runs 12 residues. The CDR3 loop is CSGGQGAGEQYF. CDR3 in DNA: TGCAGCGGGGGACAGGGGGCAGGGGAGCAGTACTTC.

The chain combines TRBV19 with TRBJ1-1; the D gene is possibly TRBD1 (5 bases). CDR3 length: 14 residues. Germline V gene sequence: CDR1 LNHDA, CDR2 SQIVND (reference sequence). V lost 6 bases and J 0 bases, leaving 11 bases between the germline ends. CDR3 region: CASRRQNMNTEAFF. CDR3 in DNA: TGTGCCAGTAGGAGACAGAACATGAACACTGAAGCTTTCTTT. Using reference TRBV19 and TRBJ1-1 for the parts outside the CDR3, the full variable domain is DGGITQSPKYLFRKEGQNVTLSCEQNLNHDAMYWYRQDPGQGLRLIYYSQIVNDFQKGDIAEGYSVSREKKESFPLTVTSAQKNPTAFYLCASRRQNMNTEAFFGQGTRLTVV.

This clone was observed once. The rearrangement joins TRBV10-1 to TRBJ2-2, with 7 bases lining up with TRBD2. With 4 bases clipped from V and 3 bases from J, the junction kept 5 bases outside the gene matches. The CDR3 contains 15 residues. Per the germline V gene, CDR1 is WNHNN and CDR2 is SYGVQD (reference sequence). Here the CDR3 DNA reads TGCGCCAGCAGTGCGGCTAGCGGACACACCGGGGAGCTGTTTTTT. Encoded protein: CASSAASGHTGELFF.

The J gene is TRBJ2-1, the V gene TRBV7-2; 11 bases fit TRBD2. Germline V gene data show CDR1 as SGHTA and CDR2 as FQGNSA. The CDR3 spans 15 residues. With V trimmed by 4 bases and J by 12 bases, 11 bases remained unmatched. CDR3 region: CASSSVAGGPSGQFF. CDR3 DNA: TGTGCCAGCAGCTCGGTAGCGGGAGGGCCCTCAGGGCAGTTCTTC.

To note about this clone: Germline is not matched at one junction end, which may reflect a read error. CDR3 nucleotides: TGTGCTCGTGGGGGGGGTCAGTCGAACACCGGGGAGCTGTTTTTT. Encoded protein: CARGGGQSNTGELFF. The chain links TRBV12-5 to TRBJ2-2; 7 bases line up with TRBD2. The CDR3 length is 15 residues. Germline CDR1 and CDR2: LGHNT and FRNRAP.

The V call is TRBV3-1 (or the pseudogene TRBV3-2), the J call TRBJ2-4; D remains unclear. CDR1 and CDR2 from the germline V gene are LGHDT and YNNKEL (reference sequence). The CDR3 is 18 amino acids. V lost 4 bases and J 2 bases, leaving 21 bases between the germline ends. Here the CDR3 DNA reads TGTGCCAGCAGCCCCCCCGACTCGGATGGTTGGACCAAAAACATTCAGTACTTC. Translation: CASSPPDSDGWTKNIQYF.

This clone was counted between two and nine times. This chain connects TRBV14 to TRBJ2-3; no clear D gene. V lost 4 bases and J 6 bases, leaving 11 bases between the germline ends. CDR3 length: 13 residues. Looked up from germline, CDR1 is SGHDN and CDR2 is FVKESK. CDR3 protein: CASSPDVRDTQYF. The CDR3 DNA reads TGTGCCAGCAGCCCCGACGTGCGGGATACGCAGTATTTT.

The V and J genes are TRBV7-9 and TRBJ2-5; 8 bases line up with TRBD1. V was pared by 5 bases and J by 1 base, with 6 bases of the junction left unmatched. In germline, CDR1 is SEHNR, CDR2 FQNEAQ (reference sequence). The CDR3 totals 15 residues. CDR3 sequence reads: CASSLTGGPQETQYF. Written as DNA, the CDR3 is TGTGCCAGCAGCCTTACAGGGGGGCCCCAAGAGACCCAGTACTTC.

The chain employs TRBV27 and TRBJ2-7, with TRBD1 as a possible D gene (6 bases). Between the trimmed V and J ends, which lost 3 bases and 1 base, there was a span of 10 bases. The CDR3 totals 14 residues. Per the germline V gene, CDR1 is MNHEY and CDR2 is SMNVEV (reference sequence). The CDR3: CASSFRGTSYEQYF. Written as DNA, the CDR3 is TGTGCCAGCAGTTTCAGGGGAACTTCCTACGAGCAGTACTTC.

The rearrangement joins TRBV5-5 to TRBJ2-7; 10 bases match TRBD2. CDR1 and CDR2 from the germline V gene are SGHKS and YYEKEE (reference sequence). V dropped 2 bases and J dropped 6; count of bases not matched to a gene: 2. This CDR3 has 13 amino acids. The DNA of the CDR3 is TGTGCCAGCAGCTTCTCTAGCGGGAGCGAGCAGTACTTC. Amino acids: CASSFSSGSEQYF.

This sequence joins TRBV3-1 (or the pseudogene TRBV3-2) and TRBJ2-7, with 11 bases fitting TRBD2. The V segment lost 0 bases and the J segment 4 bases; nucleotides outside the gene matches: 8. CDR1 and CDR2 from the germline V gene are LGHDT and YNNKEL (reference sequence). There are 17 residues in the CDR3. The CDR3 bases are TGTGCCAGCAGCCAAGATTCGGGGCCTAGCGGGAGGTACGAGCAGTACTTC. The encoded protein is CASSQDSGPSGRYEQYF.

This rearrangement joins TRBV5-8 to TRBJ1-6; TRBD1 matches 7 bases. Trimming cost V 4 bases and J 2 bases; bases outside gene matches: 9. The germline V gene encodes CDR1 SGHTS and CDR2 YDEGEE. The CDR3 contains 17 residues. CDR3 loop: CASSTFTGDAYNSPLHF. As DNA, the CDR3 is TGTGCCAGCAGCACCTTTACAGGGGACGCCTATAATTCACCCCTCCACTTT.

The genes are TRBV19 and TRBJ2-1; D is uncertain. Trimming stripped 6 bases from V and 0 bases from J, with 12 bases between. The CDR3 runs to 15 residues. In germline, CDR1 is LNHDA, CDR2 SQIVND (reference sequence). CDR3 bases: TGTGCCAGTAGCTTAACCGGGTTCTCCTACAATGAGCAGTTCTTC. Protein: CASSLTGFSYNEQFF.

The chain is built from TRBV3-1 (or the pseudogene TRBV3-2) and TRBJ1-1, with a weak D call TRBD1 (5 bases). Trimming left V 4 bases short and J 4 bases short, with 13 bases between. CDR1 and CDR2 (germline): LGHDT, YNNKEL (reference sequence). This CDR3 region has 14 residues. Written as DNA, the CDR3 is TGTGCCAGCAGCCCCCCGGGGGTCAGCACTGAAGCTTTCTTT. Amino acid sequence: CASSPPGVSTEAFF.

V usage is TRBV27 and J usage is TRBJ1-2, with 7 bases matching TRBD1. J was trimmed by 0 bases and V by 5 bases; bases with no gene match: 12. The CDR3 contains 17 residues. Per the germline V gene, CDR1 is MNHEY and CDR2 is SMNVEV (reference sequence). CDR3 coding DNA: TGTGCCAGCAGTCACGGGACAGACGGGATCTCTAACTATGGCTACACCTTC. Protein: CASSHGTDGISNYGYTF.

The chain recombines TRBV3-1 (or the pseudogene TRBV3-2) with TRBJ2-2; 9 bases map to TRBD1. Unmatched junction bases numbered 7, after V lost 5 bases and J lost 6 bases. CDR1 is LGHDT and CDR2 is YNNKEL in the germline V gene (reference sequence). The CDR3 spans 15 residues. CDR3 DNA: TGTGCCAGCAGCTCAGACAGGGGGAGTGCCGGGGAGCTGTTTTTT. It yields the protein CASSSDRGSAGELFF.

The chain has TRBV6-5 and TRBJ2-1; 12 nucleotides match TRBD2. Germline values: CDR1 MNHEY, CDR2 SVGAGI. This CDR3 is built from 14 residues. The J segment lost 7 bases and the V segment lost 5 bases, leaving 3 bases of the junction unmatched. The DNA for the CDR3 is TGTGCCAGCAGTCGACTAGCGGGAGAGAATGAGCAGTTCTTC. Its protein is CASSRLAGENEQFF.

The chain is built from TRBV25-1 and TRBJ2-7; the D is unclear. This CDR3 has 12 residues. The germline CDR1 and CDR2 sequences are MGHDK and SYGVNS. V lost 8 bases, J lost 0 bases, and 8 bases lay in between. For the CDR3, the DNA is TGTGCCAGCCAGACATCCTCCTACGAGCAGTACTTC. Its protein is CASQTSSYEQYF.

The chain links TRBV5-4 to TRBJ1-6; 7 bases are a match to TRBD1. The CDR3 consists of 13 residues. The V gene's germline CDR1 is SGHNT and CDR2 YYREEE (reference sequence). Trimming cost V 6 bases and J 10 bases; bases outside gene matches: 7. CDR3 protein: CASNRQGGSPLHF. In nucleotides, the CDR3 is TGTGCCAGCAACAGACAGGGAGGCTCACCCCTCCACTTT.

The rearrangement uses TRBV3-1 (or the pseudogene TRBV3-2) and TRBJ2-1; the match to TRBD2 covers 16 bases. The trim removed 1 base at V and 0 bases at J, leaving 12 bases unmatched. This CDR3 comprises 22 residues. Per the germline V gene, CDR1 is LGHDT and CDR2 is YNNKEL (reference sequence). In nucleotides, the CDR3 is TGTGCCAGCAGCCAAGGCCCCGGGACTAGCGGGAGGGCGGGGAGCTCCTACAATGAGCAGTTCTTC. Amino acid sequence: CASSQGPGTSGRAGSSYNEQFF.

V is TRBV5-4 and J is TRBJ2-2; D is unresolved. The V and J ends lost 7 bases and 1 base respectively, with 11 bases between them. Germline CDR1 is SGHNT and CDR2 is YYREEE (reference sequence). The CDR3 has 14 amino acids. The CDR3: CASAGPKNTGELFF. The CDR3 nucleotides are TGTGCCAGCGCTGGGCCAAAGAACACCGGGGAGCTGTTTTTT.

The rearrangement links TRBV18 to TRBJ2-7; D gene unclear. The CDR3 contains 15 residues. V was cut by 0 bases and J by 2 bases, with 11 bases left in between. The germline V gene encodes CDR1 KGHSH and CDR2 LQKENI. The CDR3 DNA reads TGTGCCAGCTCACCACCGGCCCCAGAGGCCTACGAGCAGTACTTC. Protein sequence: CASSPPAPEAYEQYF.

V and J are TRBV5-6 and TRBJ1-2; D is possibly TRBD1 (6 bases). The CDR3 spans 13 residues. With 5 bases removed from V and 5 bases from J, the gap between germline ends came to 13 bases. Per the germline V gene, CDR1 is SGHDT and CDR2 is YYEEEE. The DNA for the CDR3 is TGTGCCAGCAGTCTGAACAGGGAATATGGCTACACCTTC. It is translated as CASSLNREYGYTF. Drawing the rest from reference TRBV5-6 and TRBJ1-2, the complete variable domain is DAGVTQSPTHLIKTRGQQVTLRCSPKSGHDTVSWYQQALGQGPQFIFQYYEEEERQRGNFPDRFSGHQFPNYSSELNVNALLLGDSALYLCASSLNREYGYTFGSGTRLTVV.

The CDR3: CASSLVAPRLAGGPLDTQYF. The CDR3 DNA reads TGTGCCAGCAGTTTAGTCGCCCCAAGACTAGCGGGAGGGCCACTCGATACGCAGTATTTT. This chain joins TRBV27 and TRBJ2-3, with TRBD2 matching over 14 bases. V dropped 2 bases and J dropped 6; count of bases not matched to a gene: 16. The V gene's germline CDR1 is MNHEY and CDR2 SMNVEV (reference sequence). The CDR3 totals 20 residues.

The rearrangement uses TRBV7-9 and TRBJ1-1; tentatively, D is TRBD1 (5 bases). CDR1 SEHNR and CDR2 FQNEAQ come from the germline V gene (reference sequence). V was trimmed by 0 bases and J by 7 bases, leaving 6 bases between them. This CDR3 region has 12 residues. CDR3 bases: TGTGCCAGCAGCTTAGCTCAGGGTGAAGCTTTCTTT. Its translation is CASSLAQGEAFF.

The chain is built from TRBV28 and TRBJ1-2; 7 nucleotides line up with TRBD1. This CDR3 has 15 amino acids. CDR1 is MDHEN, CDR2 SYDVKM, per germline. Trimming at V came to 5 bases and at J to 4 bases, leaving 10 bases not matched to a gene. CDR3 loop: CASSDRDSSTYGYTF. As DNA, the CDR3 is TGTGCCAGCAGTGACCGGGACAGCTCAACCTATGGCTACACCTTC.

CDR3 DNA: TGTGCCAGCAGCTTGGTTAGTTTCAATGAGCAGTTCTTC. It translates to CASSLVSFNEQFF. The genes are TRBV5-4 and TRBJ2-1; D is undetermined. V dropped 0 bases and J dropped 6 bases, with 7 bases sitting between them. CDR1 and CDR2 from the germline V gene are SGHNT and YYREEE (reference sequence). This CDR3 has 13 amino acids. The complete variable domain, with remaining parts taken from reference TRBV5-4 and TRBJ2-1, reads ETGVTQSPTHLIKTRGQQVTLRCSSQSGHNTVSWYQQALGQGPQFIFQYYREEENGRGNFPPRFSGLQFPNYSSELNVNALELDDSALYLCASSLVSFNEQFFGPGTRLTVL.

This sequence joins TRBV25-1 and TRBJ1-4; 9 bases fit TRBD1. Per germline, CDR1 MGHDK and CDR2 SYGVNS. V was pared by 4 bases and J by 8 bases, with 8 bases of the junction left unmatched. The CDR3 has 15 amino acids. In DNA, the CDR3 is TGTGCCAGCAGTGGGCCGGGACAGGGTTGGGAAAAACTGTTTTTT. Translated: CASSGPGQGWEKLFF.

The chain joins TRBV30 to TRBJ1-6, with TRBD1 matching over 10 bases. CDR3 size: 16 residues. Per germline, CDR1 GTSNPN and CDR2 SVGIG (reference sequence). Germline trimming cut 3 bases from V and 3 bases from J; bases unmatched to any gene: 5. In DNA, the CDR3 is TGTGCCTGGAGCGGGACAGGGGTTAGCTATAATTCACCCCTCCACTTT. This codes for CAWSGTGVSYNSPLHF. The full variable domain, rest sourced from reference TRBV30 and TRBJ1-6, is SQTIHQWPATLVQPVGSPLSLECTVEGTSNPNLYWYRQAAGRGLQLLFYSVGIGQISSEVPQNLSASRPQDRQFILSSKKLLLSDSGFYLCAWSGTGVSYNSPLHFGNGTRLTVT.

This clone was observed a single time. This chain joins TRBV12-3 or TRBV12-4 and TRBJ2-1, with D possibly matching TRBD1 (5 bases). The CDR3 is made up of 12 amino acids. V was cut by 7 bases and J by 9 bases, with 13 bases left in between. The CDR3 spells CASKGNGIEQFF. The CDR3, as DNA: TGTGCCAGCAAGGGGAATGGGATTGAGCAGTTCTTC.

This chain joins TRBV6-6 and TRBJ2-1, with 10 nucleotides matching TRBD2. CDR3 size: 15 residues. V dropped 6 bases and J dropped 9; count of bases not matched to a gene: 11. Germline V CDR1 and CDR2: MNHNY, SVGAGI (reference sequence). CDR3 sequence (DNA): TGTGCCAGCAGGATGGCTAGCGGGAGTAGCGGTGAGCAGTTCTTC. This encodes CASRMASGSSGEQFF.

This clone was seen a few times. This chain joins TRBV28 and TRBJ1-1; 7 positions match TRBD1. The CDR3 consists of 13 residues. Germline-derived CDR1 and CDR2 are MDHEN and SYDVKM. V was pared by 7 bases and J by 8 bases, with 10 bases of the junction left unmatched. CDR3 in amino acids: CASTLGTVREAFF. The CDR3 nucleotides read TGTGCCAGCACCCTCGGGACAGTAAGAGAAGCTTTCTTT.